This TCR beta chain was observed in a study of shared clonotypes between healthy human individuals. V was clipped by 3 bases and J by 6 bases, with 25 bases between them. This CDR3 is built from 18 residues. Germline lookup yields CDR1 MGHDK and CDR2 SYGVNS. The repertoire was sequenced with immunoSEQ multiplex PCR; TCRdb's copy has only in-frame clones and lacks some. The sample records about 580,000 clones, roughly 98% being singletons. As defined, naive CD8 cells were CD45RO-negative and positively selected for CCR7, with terminally differentiated effector memory CD45RA+ cells excluded. Sequenced: naive CD8+ T cells sorted from blood. This receptor was obtained from a young man in good health. This chain joins TRBV25-1 and TRBJ2-3; TRBD2 might be the D (5 bases). DNA for the CDR3: TGTGCCAGCAGTGATTTTCGGACTGAACATTCTACGTCGGATACGCAGTATTTT. It is translated as CASSDFRTEHSTSDTQYF.